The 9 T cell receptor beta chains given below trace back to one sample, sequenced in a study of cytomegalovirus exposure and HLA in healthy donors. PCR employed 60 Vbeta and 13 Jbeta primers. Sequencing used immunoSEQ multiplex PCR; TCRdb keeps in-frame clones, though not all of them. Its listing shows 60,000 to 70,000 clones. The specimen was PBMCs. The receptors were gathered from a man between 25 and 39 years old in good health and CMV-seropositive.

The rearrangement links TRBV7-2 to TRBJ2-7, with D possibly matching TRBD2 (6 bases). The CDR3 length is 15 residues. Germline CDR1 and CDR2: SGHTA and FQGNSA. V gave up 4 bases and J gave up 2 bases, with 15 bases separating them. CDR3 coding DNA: TGTGCCAGCAGCTCAATTAGCGGAGCCCCCTACGAGCAGTACTTC. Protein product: CASSSISGAPYEQYF.

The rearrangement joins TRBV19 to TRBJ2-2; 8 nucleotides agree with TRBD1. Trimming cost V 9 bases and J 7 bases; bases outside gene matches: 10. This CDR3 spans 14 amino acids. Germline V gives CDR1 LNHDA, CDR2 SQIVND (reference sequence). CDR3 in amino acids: CASQGASLVGELFF. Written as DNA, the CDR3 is TGTGCCAGCCAGGGGGCGAGTCTTGTCGGGGAGCTGTTTTTT.

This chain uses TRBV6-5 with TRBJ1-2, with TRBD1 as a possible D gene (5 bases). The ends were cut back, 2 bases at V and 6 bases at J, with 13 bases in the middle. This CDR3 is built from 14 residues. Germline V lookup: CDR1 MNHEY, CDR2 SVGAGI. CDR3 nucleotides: TGTGCCAGCAGTTACGATCTAGGGGCGGATGGCTACACCTTC. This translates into CASSYDLGADGYTF.

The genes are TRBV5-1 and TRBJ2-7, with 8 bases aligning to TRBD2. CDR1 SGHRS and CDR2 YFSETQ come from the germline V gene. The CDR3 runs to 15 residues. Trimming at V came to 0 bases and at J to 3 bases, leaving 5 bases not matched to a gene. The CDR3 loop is CASSLAPGGDYEQYF. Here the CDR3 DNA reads TGCGCCAGCAGCTTGGCCCCGGGGGGGGACTACGAGCAGTACTTC.

Written as DNA, the CDR3 is TGTGCCAGCACCGGCGTGGGGCTCAACGAGCAGTACTTC. Protein sequence: CASTGVGLNEQYF. V gene TRBV2 combines with J gene TRBJ2-7; TRBD1 might be the D (5 bases). Trimming removed 7 bases from V and 5 bases from J, with 15 bases in between. CDR1 and CDR2 from the germline V gene are SNHLY and FYNNEI. This CDR3 contains 13 residues.

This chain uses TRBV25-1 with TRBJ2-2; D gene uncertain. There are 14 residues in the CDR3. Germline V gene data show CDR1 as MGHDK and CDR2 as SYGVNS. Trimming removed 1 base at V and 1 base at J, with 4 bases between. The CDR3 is CASSELENTGELFF. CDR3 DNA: TGTGCCAGCAGTGAATTAGAGAACACCGGGGAGCTGTTTTTT.

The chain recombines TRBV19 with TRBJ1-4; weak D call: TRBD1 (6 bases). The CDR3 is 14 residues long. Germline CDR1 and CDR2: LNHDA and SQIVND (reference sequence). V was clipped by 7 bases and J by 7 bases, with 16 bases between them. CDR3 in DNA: TGTGCCAGTACCCTAGGGGGGGCAGGTGAAAAACTGTTTTTT. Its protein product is CASTLGGAGEKLFF.

The CDR3 loop is CASGREATNTGELFF. The DNA for the CDR3 is TGTGCTAGTGGACGCGAGGCCACGAACACCGGGGAGCTGTTTTTT. The V gene is TRBV12-5, the J gene TRBJ2-2; D not resolved. The V gene's germline CDR1 is LGHNT and CDR2 FRNRAP. This CDR3 has 15 residues. Trimming removed 6 bases at V and 0 bases at J, with 11 bases between.

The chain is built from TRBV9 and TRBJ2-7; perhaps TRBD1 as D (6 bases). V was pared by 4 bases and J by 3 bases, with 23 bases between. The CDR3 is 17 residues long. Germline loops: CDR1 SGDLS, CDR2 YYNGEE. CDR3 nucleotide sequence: TGTGCCAGCAGCCCCCCTAAAAGGCAGGGGATCGTCTACGAGCAGTACTTC. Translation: CASSPPKRQGIVYEQYF.